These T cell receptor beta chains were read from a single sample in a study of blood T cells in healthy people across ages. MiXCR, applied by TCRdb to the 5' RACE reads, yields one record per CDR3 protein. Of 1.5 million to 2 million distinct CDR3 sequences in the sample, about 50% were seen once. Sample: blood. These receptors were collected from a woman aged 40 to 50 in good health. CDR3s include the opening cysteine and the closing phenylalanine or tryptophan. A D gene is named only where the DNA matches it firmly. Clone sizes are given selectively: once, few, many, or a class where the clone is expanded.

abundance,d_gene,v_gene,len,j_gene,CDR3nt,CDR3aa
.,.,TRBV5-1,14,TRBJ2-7,TGCGCCAGCAGATTCCAGGGTTCCTCCTACGAGCAGTACTTC,CASRFQGSSYEQYF
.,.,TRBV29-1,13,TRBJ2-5,TGCAGCGTTGAAGATCCCCCCCTCAATGAGCAGTACTTC,CSVEDPPLNEQYF
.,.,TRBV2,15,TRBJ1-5,TGTGCCAGCAGTGAATCCAGGCAGGGCGGTCAGCCCCAGCATTTT,CASSESRQGGQPQHF
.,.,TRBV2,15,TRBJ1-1,TGTGCCAGCCTCCAGGACCACTCCATGAACACTGAAGCTTTCTTT,CASLQDHSMNTEAFF
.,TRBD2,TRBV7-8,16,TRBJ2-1,TGTGCCAGCAGCCCCCGACTAGCGGGGGGATACAATGGGCAGTTCTTC,CASSPRLAGGYNGQFF
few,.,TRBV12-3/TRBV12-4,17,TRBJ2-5,TGTGCCAGCAGCCAATCCACCTCGTTCCGCCGCCTGGAGACCCAGTACTTC,CASSQSTSFRRLETQYF
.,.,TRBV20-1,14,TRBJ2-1,TGCAGTGCTAGGGGCCCGTTTTCCTACAATGAGCAGTTCTTC,CSARGPFSYNEQFF
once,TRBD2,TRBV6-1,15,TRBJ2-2,TGTGCCAGCAGTGAAATCGGGGGGGGTGTCGGGGAGCTGTTTTTT,CASSEIGGGVGELFF
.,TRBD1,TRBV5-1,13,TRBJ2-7,TGCGCCAGCAGGACGGACAGGACCTACGAGCAGTACTTC,CASRTDRTYEQYF
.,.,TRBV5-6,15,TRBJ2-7,TGTGCCAGCAGGAGCAGGGACCCGGTCTCCTACGAGCAGTACTTC,CASRSRDPVSYEQYF
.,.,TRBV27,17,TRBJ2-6,TGTGCCAGCAGCCCGGAGGCCCTCCGCTCTGGGGCCAACGTCCTGACTTTC,CASSPEALRSGANVLTF
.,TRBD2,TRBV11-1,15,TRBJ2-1,TGTGCCAGCAGCTTTCATACCGGGGGGGCATGGGAGCAGTTCTTC,CASSFHTGGAWEQFF
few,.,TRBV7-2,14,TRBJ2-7,TGTGCCAGCAGCTTAGCCCGGATGACCTACGAGCAGTACTTC,CASSLARMTYEQYF
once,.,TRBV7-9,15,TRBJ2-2,TGTGCCAGCAAATTTGGCGGGCCCAACACCGGGGAGCTGTTTTTT,CASKFGGPNTGELFF
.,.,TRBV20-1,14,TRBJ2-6,TGCAGTGCTAGAATGGTCTCTGGGGCCAACGTCCTGACTTTC,CSARMVSGANVLTF
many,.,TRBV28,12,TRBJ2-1,TGTGCCAGCAGTTTACCAGGGGATGAGCAGTTCTTC,CASSLPGDEQFF
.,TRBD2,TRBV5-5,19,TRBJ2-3,TGTGCCAGCAGCTTGGTAGACCTAGCGGGGGGGCCGTTTGAAGATACGCAGTATTTT,CASSLVDLAGGPFEDTQYF
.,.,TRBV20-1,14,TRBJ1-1,TGCAGTGCTAGACCGACCTTGGTTAGCACTGAAGCTTTCTTT,CSARPTLVSTEAFF
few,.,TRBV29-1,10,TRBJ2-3,TGCAGCTCCGAACAGAATACGCAGTATTTT,CSSEQNTQYF
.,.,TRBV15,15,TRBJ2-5,TGTGCCACCAGCAGAGATTGGGGTAGTTTAGAGACCCAGTACTTC,CATSRDWGSLETQYF
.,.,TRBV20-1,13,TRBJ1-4,TGCAGTGCTCCCGGACCCACGGATGAAAAACTGTTTTTT,CSAPGPTDEKLFF
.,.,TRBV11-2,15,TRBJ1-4,TGTGCCAGCAGCTTATTCCATGCAACTAATGAAAAACTGTTTTTT,CASSLFHATNEKLFF